These 27 T cell receptor beta chains originate from one sample sequenced in a study of type 1 regulatory T cells listed by TCRdb under 2021. This sample was sequenced with an Illumina MiSeq. In TCRdb, the public reads were trimmed at Q25 with fastp and aligned with MiXCR, with productive beta chains retained. Rows are combined by CDR3 protein, so each entry shows the most common genes and DNA. The sample includes tens of thousands of distinct CDR3 sequences, with approximately 67% observed a single time. The top ten constitute approximately 2% of the sample. These receptors' targets are unknown. Material for sequencing was cultured non-Tr1 T cells, either the whole culture or a sorted T cell fraction (not recorded which). Per the publication, the cell subset or site label means: non-Tr1 population from the T-allo10 product. The source of these receptors is a human donor in good health.

The J gene is TRBJ2-1, the V gene TRBV4-1; D call uncertain. Trimming removed 1 base from V and 7 bases from J, with 8 bases in between. Looked up from germline, CDR1 is MGHRA and CDR2 is YSYEKL. CDR3 length: 13 amino acids. The CDR3 DNA reads TGCGCCAGCAGCCAAGTCCACAGTAATGAGCAGTTCTTC. Amino acids: CASSQVHSNEQFF.

A single count supports this clonotype. This sequence joins TRBV28 and TRBJ2-7, with 7 positions matching TRBD2. Trimming cost V 7 bases and J 4 bases; bases outside gene matches: 10. Looked up from germline, CDR1 is MDHEN and CDR2 is SYDVKM. The CDR3 length is 14 residues. The CDR3 is CASTPGGGGYEQYF. CDR3 DNA sequence: TGTGCCAGCACCCCGGGTGGGGGGGGATACGAGCAGTACTTC.

V and J are TRBV6-1 and TRBJ2-7, with 9 nucleotides matching TRBD1. Unmatched junction bases numbered 7, after V lost 10 bases and J lost 3 bases. Germline CDR1 and CDR2: MNHNS and SASEGT. The CDR3 length is 13 residues. The CDR3 loop is CAILGQGLYEQYF. The CDR3 DNA reads TGTGCCATCCTGGGACAGGGCCTCTACGAGCAGTACTTC.

This chain connects TRBV6-1 to TRBJ2-5, with D unresolved. Trimming pared 1 base from V and 4 bases from J, leaving 10 bases between. Germline V lookup: CDR1 MNHNS, CDR2 SASEGT. The CDR3 runs 14 residues. The CDR3 loop is CASSEDRRVETQYF. CDR3 nucleotide sequence: TGTGCCAGCAGTGAAGATAGGCGTGTAGAGACCCAGTACTTC.

The chain employs TRBV20-1 and TRBJ2-3; D gene ambiguous. The germline V and J ends were trimmed by 2 bases and 9 bases, with 15 bases remaining between them. The CDR3 length is 13 residues. CDR1 is DFQATT and CDR2 is SNEGSKA in the germline V gene (reference sequence). Here the CDR3 DNA reads TGCAGTGCTAGACACAACAAAGGGTCAACGCAGTATTTT. As protein: CSARHNKGSTQYF.

The genes are TRBV27 and TRBJ1-5; a possible D gene is TRBD1 (6 bases). The CDR3 sequence is 13 residues long. Trimming took off 3 bases at V and 5 bases at J, with 8 bases between the two ends. Germline values: CDR1 MNHEY, CDR2 SMNVEV (reference sequence). CDR3 region: CASSLSGDQPQHF. The CDR3 region has the DNA TGTGCCAGCAGTTTGTCAGGGGATCAGCCCCAGCATTTT.

This chain uses TRBV2 with TRBJ2-3, with 14 nucleotides matching TRBD2. Looked up from germline, CDR1 is SNHLY and CDR2 is FYNNEI. This CDR3 region has 16 residues. The V segment lost 5 bases and the J segment 4 bases; nucleotides outside the gene matches: 5. DNA for the CDR3: TGTGCCAGCAGTAGAGGACTAGCGGGAGGACCAGATACGCAGTATTTT. Protein product: CASSRGLAGGPDTQYF.

V and J are TRBV12-3 or TRBV12-4 and TRBJ1-1, with D possibly TRBD1 on 6 matching bases. The CDR3 is 13 residues long. V was shortened by 5 bases and J by 5 bases, with 12 bases between the two germline ends. For the CDR3, the DNA is TGTGCCAGCAGTCTACAGGGCTGGACTGAAGCTTTCTTT. Encoded protein: CASSLQGWTEAFF.

This clonotype was found once. The chain combines TRBV5-5 with TRBJ2-2, with D unclear. CDR3 length: 19 amino acids. The germline gives CDR1 SGHKS, CDR2 YYEKEE (reference sequence). Trimming cost V 2 bases and J 0 bases, with 20 bases left between them. CDR3: CASSFSQDGWGPNTGELFF. CDR3 in DNA: TGTGCCAGCAGCTTTTCTCAGGATGGTTGGGGTCCGAACACCGGGGAGCTGTTTTTT. Full variable domain (rest looked up from reference TRBV5-5 and TRBJ2-2): DAGVTQSPTHLIKTRGQQVTLRCSPISGHKSVSWYQQVLGQGPQFIFQYYEKEERGRGNFPDRFSARQFPNYSSELNVNALLLGDSALYLCASSFSQDGWGPNTGELFFGEGSRLTVL.

Points on this clonotype: Germline and junction disagree at one end, which may indicate a read error. The V gene is TRBV18, the J gene TRBJ1-4; D is undetermined. CDR1 is KGHSH and CDR2 is LQKENI in the germline V gene. The CDR3 runs 16 residues. CDR3 protein: CASSPSSQATNEKLFF. The CDR3 DNA is TGTGCCAGCTCACCCAGTTCTCAAGCAACTAATGAAAAATTGTTTTTT.

This clonotype was counted only a few times. The chain uses TRBV3-1 and TRBJ2-7, with TRBD1 as a possible D gene (6 bases). The germline V gene encodes CDR1 LGHDT and CDR2 YNNKEL (reference sequence). The length of the CDR3 is 14 residues. Trimming pared 3 bases from V and 0 bases from J, leaving 9 bases between. In DNA form, the CDR3 reads TGTGCCAGCAGCCATAGGGGGAACTCCTACGAGCAGTACTTC. It is translated as CASSHRGNSYEQYF.

The chain uses TRBV7-2 and TRBJ2-3, with 13 bases lining up with TRBD2. Germline V lookup: CDR1 SGHTA, CDR2 FQGNSA. The CDR3 totals 16 residues. After removal of 5 bases from V and 5 bases from J, the junction contained 7 bases not matched to a gene. The CDR3, as DNA: TGTGCCAGCAGCACTGGACTAGCGGGAGTTCAAGATACGCAGTATTTT. It specifies CASSTGLAGVQDTQYF.

The J gene is TRBJ1-1, the V gene TRBV3-1, with a weak D call TRBD1 (5 bases). In germline, CDR1 is LGHDT, CDR2 YNNKEL (reference sequence). Trimming pared 5 bases from V and 4 bases from J, leaving 17 bases between. The CDR3 is 15 amino acids. The CDR3 DNA is TGTGCCAGCAGCGGAAGGCAGGGAATGGGCACTGAAGCTTTCTTT. As protein: CASSGRQGMGTEAFF.

The J gene is TRBJ2-7, the V gene TRBV20-1; D not certain. V was pared by 7 bases and J by 0 bases, with 16 bases between. The CDR3 runs to 14 residues. Germline CDR1 reads DFQATT; CDR2 reads SNEGSKA (reference sequence). In DNA form, the CDR3 reads TGCAGTGTCGCACAACATGGGATCTCCTACGAGCAGTACTTC. Protein sequence: CSVAQHGISYEQYF.

The CDR3 loop is CASSLTRNDNSPLHF. The CDR3, as DNA: TGTGCCAGCAGTTTGACAAGGAACGATAATTCACCCCTCCACTTT. The J gene is TRBJ1-6, the V gene TRBV12-3 or TRBV12-4, with D uncertain. The CDR3 spans 15 residues. V lost 3 bases and J lost 5, with 11 bases in between.

The rearrangement joins TRBV12-3 or TRBV12-4 to TRBJ2-3; 9 nucleotides align to TRBD1. The J segment lost 8 bases and the V segment lost 7 bases, leaving 10 bases of the junction unmatched. The CDR3 consists of 14 residues. The CDR3 is CASKTGGEVATQYF. In DNA, the CDR3 is TGTGCCAGCAAAACAGGGGGCGAGGTCGCTACGCAGTATTTT.

The table lists this clonotype with many counts. The genes are TRBV11-2 and TRBJ2-5; maybe TRBD2 (5 bases). This CDR3 contains 12 residues. Germline assignment: CDR1 SGHAT and CDR2 FQNNGV. Trimming left V 5 bases short and J 5 bases short, with 9 bases between. CDR3 coding DNA: TGTGCCAGCAGCCGGACGGGGGAGACCCAGTACTTC. Translation: CASSRTGETQYF.

The V gene is TRBV6-1, the J gene TRBJ1-4; 7 bases align to TRBD1. Germline V gene lookup returns CDR1 MNHNS and CDR2 SASEGT. This CDR3 region has 14 residues. V lost 6 bases to trimming and J lost 8 bases; unmatched junction nucleotides: 9. Here the CDR3 DNA reads TGTGCCAGCAGAAAGGAGGGGGCAGGGGAAAAACTGTTTTTT. Encoded protein: CASRKEGAGEKLFF.

The chain joins TRBV7-2 to TRBJ2-3; D is possibly TRBD2 (6 bases). CDR3 size: 15 residues. The V gene's germline CDR1 is SGHTA and CDR2 FQGNSA. The V gene lost 1 base and the J gene lost 1 base, with 9 bases spanning the gap. The CDR3 here is CASSLGPSGTDTQYF. The CDR3 DNA is TGTGCCAGCAGCTTAGGTCCTAGCGGCACAGATACGCAGTATTTT.

V gene TRBV6-1 combines with J gene TRBJ2-2, with TRBD2 as a possible D gene (5 bases). The CDR3 extends over 15 amino acids. In germline, CDR1 is MNHNS, CDR2 SASEGT. The V end lost 8 bases, the J end lost 4 bases, and 17 bases lay between the germline ends. Here the CDR3 DNA reads TGTGCCAGCGCCTGGACGCGGGTCAGCACCGGGGAGCTGTTTTTT. Translation: CASAWTRVSTGELFF.

This chain joins TRBV6-5 and TRBJ2-7; 11 nucleotides match TRBD1. The CDR3 contains 14 residues. Unmatched junction bases numbered 7, after V lost 10 bases and J lost 2 bases. Germline values: CDR1 MNHEY, CDR2 SVGAGI. For the CDR3, the DNA is TGTGCCACCCAGGGACAGGGGGGAACCTACGAGCAGTACTTC. Translation: CATQGQGGTYEQYF.

This chain connects TRBV9 to TRBJ2-3; maybe TRBD1 (5 bases). V was clipped by 4 bases and J by 6 bases, with 18 bases between them. CDR1 and CDR2 (germline): SGDLS, YYNGEE. This CDR3 region has 15 residues. CDR3 loop: CASSPYRIRSDTQYF. CDR3 coding DNA: TGTGCCAGCAGCCCGTACAGGATACGCTCGGATACGCAGTATTTT.

V is TRBV20-1 and J is TRBJ1-4; D is ambiguous. V dropped 0 bases and J dropped 3 bases, with 11 bases sitting between them. Germline V gene lookup returns CDR1 DFQATT and CDR2 SNEGSKA (reference sequence). CDR3 length: 15 amino acids. The CDR3 reads CSARDLQVSNEKLFF. CDR3 DNA sequence: TGCAGTGCTAGAGACCTTCAGGTTTCTAATGAAAAACTGTTTTTT.

The chain carries TRBV12-3 or TRBV12-4 and TRBJ2-6; 8 bases are shared with TRBD1. The CDR3 runs 16 residues. J gave up 3 bases and V 7 bases, and 8 bases lay outside the gene matches. CDR3 sequence (DNA): TGTGCCAGCACCGCTGACAGGGGAGTTGGGGCCAACGTCCTGACTTTC. Translating it yields CASTADRGVGANVLTF.

The rearrangement joins TRBV7-9 to TRBJ1-2, with no clear D. Trimming removed 5 bases from V and 7 bases from J, with 17 bases in between. This CDR3 has 14 residues. Per germline, CDR1 SEHNR and CDR2 FQNEAQ (reference sequence). CDR3 nucleotides: TGTGCCAGCAGCCCCCTGGTCTGGGGAGGTGGCTACACCTTC. It codes for CASSPLVWGGGYTF.

The gene calls are TRBV15 and TRBJ2-3; 7 nucleotides line up with TRBD2. The ends lost 1 base at V and 4 bases at J; junction bases unmatched: 5. In germline, CDR1 is LNHNV, CDR2 YYDKDF (reference sequence). This CDR3 is built from 15 residues. The CDR3 loop is CATSRGGGSSDTQYF. The CDR3 DNA reads as TGTGCCACCAGCAGAGGGGGGGGATCTTCAGATACGCAGTATTTT.

The chain carries TRBV25-1 and TRBJ2-3, with D unclear. This CDR3 has 12 residues. CDR1 and CDR2 (germline): MGHDK, SYGVNS. V was trimmed by 3 bases and J by 2 bases, leaving 3 bases between them. The CDR3 DNA reads TGTGCCAGCAGTGAGGTCACAGATACGCAGTATTTT. Encoded protein: CASSEVTDTQYF. The whole variable domain, filled in from reference TRBV25-1 and TRBJ2-3, reads EADIYQTPRYLVIGTGKKITLECSQTMGHDKMYWYQQDPGMELHLIHYSYGVNSTEKGDLSSESTVSRIRTEHFPLTLESARPSHTSQYLCASSEVTDTQYFGPGTRLTVL.